A selection of T cell receptor beta chains follows, all from one sample in a study of Ad26.COV2.S vaccination and SARS-CoV-2 variants. Some clones are missing from TCRdb's copy, which holds only in-frame ones; the method was immunoSEQ multiplex PCR. The repertoire holds over 200,000 clones, with 85% to 90% as singletons. The sample here was peripheral blood, taken in a trial of Ad26.COV2.S vaccine versus placebo. The receptor source for this set is a person aged 18-65 years who received the Ad26.COV2.S COVID-19 vaccine or a placebo. Both conserved end residues are trimmed from each CDR3. D genes are given only for firm matches.

CDR3aa: ASSQGLVTYEQY; d_gene: -; v_gene: TRBV3-1/TRBV3-2; j_gene: TRBJ2-7
CDR3aa: ASSLIGDGADTQY; d_gene: -; v_gene: TRBV14; j_gene: TRBJ2-3
CDR3aa: ASSGENRFYEQY; d_gene: -; v_gene: TRBV25-1; j_gene: TRBJ2-7
CDR3aa: ASSQGTHTYEQY; d_gene: -; v_gene: TRBV4-1; j_gene: TRBJ2-7
CDR3aa: AWGDIPPTGELF; d_gene: -; v_gene: TRBV30; j_gene: TRBJ2-2
CDR3aa: ASSLAAGTAGYEQY; d_gene: TRBD1; v_gene: TRBV7-3; j_gene: TRBJ2-7
CDR3aa: ASSLTAGGLGAKNIQY; d_gene: -; v_gene: TRBV7-2; j_gene: TRBJ2-4
CDR3aa: ASSWTSGGSLEQF; d_gene: TRBD2; v_gene: TRBV5-1; j_gene: TRBJ2-1
CDR3aa: ASTMEYGPQH; d_gene: -; v_gene: TRBV7-9; j_gene: TRBJ1-5
CDR3aa: ASSLDGTGELF; d_gene: -; v_gene: TRBV10-1; j_gene: TRBJ2-2
CDR3aa: ASSLSGHSNTGELF; d_gene: -; v_gene: TRBV28; j_gene: TRBJ2-2
CDR3aa: SASPRGAGGHNEQF; d_gene: TRBD2; v_gene: TRBV20-1; j_gene: TRBJ2-1
CDR3aa: SVLGGGWETQY; d_gene: -; v_gene: TRBV29-1; j_gene: TRBJ2-5
CDR3aa: ASITDGGRDTQY; d_gene: -; v_gene: TRBV7-2; j_gene: TRBJ2-3
CDR3aa: ASSLAATGGYEQY; d_gene: -; v_gene: TRBV11-2; j_gene: TRBJ2-7
CDR3aa: ASRPSGTGNQPQH; d_gene: -; v_gene: TRBV28; j_gene: TRBJ1-5
CDR3aa: ASSLASGANVLT; d_gene: -; v_gene: TRBV28; j_gene: TRBJ2-6
CDR3aa: AITDGGGLNYGYT; d_gene: -; v_gene: TRBV10-3; j_gene: TRBJ1-2
CDR3aa: ASSQDWKETQY; d_gene: -; v_gene: TRBV12-3/TRBV12-4; j_gene: TRBJ2-5
CDR3aa: ASRPNPGTGTDTQY; d_gene: TRBD1; v_gene: TRBV19; j_gene: TRBJ2-3
CDR3aa: ASSSSGAGNQPQH; d_gene: -; v_gene: TRBV28; j_gene: TRBJ1-5
CDR3aa: ASSIAPGRRTGPGNQPQH; d_gene: TRBD1; v_gene: TRBV19; j_gene: TRBJ1-5
CDR3aa: ASSQARQGAGEQY; d_gene: TRBD1; v_gene: TRBV4-3; j_gene: TRBJ2-7
CDR3aa: ASSLVSPKEGPYNEQF; d_gene: -; v_gene: TRBV11-2; j_gene: TRBJ2-1
CDR3aa: ASSGPTSGREFAYEQY; d_gene: TRBD2; v_gene: TRBV6-4; j_gene: TRBJ2-7
CDR3aa: ASTGTTGTDTQY; d_gene: TRBD2; v_gene: TRBV5-4; j_gene: TRBJ2-3
CDR3aa: ASGTRSNQPQH; d_gene: -; v_gene: TRBV7-2; j_gene: TRBJ1-5
CDR3aa: ASSQVSGFTDTQY; d_gene: -; v_gene: TRBV3-1/TRBV3-2; j_gene: TRBJ2-3
CDR3aa: ASSLGVGELF; d_gene: -; v_gene: TRBV13; j_gene: TRBJ2-2
CDR3aa: ASSSGVVAF; d_gene: -; v_gene: TRBV11-2; j_gene: TRBJ1-1
CDR3aa: ASSSSTDTQY; d_gene: -; v_gene: TRBV7-6; j_gene: TRBJ2-3
CDR3aa: ASSDSGSPGSEQF; d_gene: -; v_gene: TRBV5-1; j_gene: TRBJ2-1
CDR3aa: ASSIVGQSIQETQY; d_gene: -; v_gene: TRBV19; j_gene: TRBJ2-5
CDR3aa: ASSDDRGPAF; d_gene: TRBD1; v_gene: TRBV5-6; j_gene: TRBJ1-1
CDR3aa: ASSLGRVNQPQH; d_gene: -; v_gene: TRBV7-2; j_gene: TRBJ1-5
CDR3aa: AIEAAPTNEKLF; d_gene: -; v_gene: TRBV7-9; j_gene: TRBJ1-4
CDR3aa: ASSWGRGANTEAF; d_gene: -; v_gene: TRBV18; j_gene: TRBJ1-1
CDR3aa: ASSPSGQDLNIQY; d_gene: TRBD1; v_gene: TRBV9; j_gene: TRBJ2-4
CDR3aa: ASSVEGGSTEAF; d_gene: -; v_gene: TRBV9; j_gene: TRBJ1-1
CDR3aa: ATSAPGNGGIQY; d_gene: -; v_gene: TRBV24-1; j_gene: TRBJ2-4
CDR3aa: ASSLGGLAGNFYNEQF; d_gene: TRBD2; v_gene: TRBV11-3; j_gene: TRBJ2-1
CDR3aa: ASTQGGAGNTIY; d_gene: -; v_gene: TRBV7-6; j_gene: TRBJ1-3
CDR3aa: ATQNPGRLPYNEQF; d_gene: -; v_gene: TRBV19; j_gene: TRBJ2-1